The source of this T cell receptor beta chain is a study of shared clonotypes between healthy human individuals. Study as a whole: Donors, aged 18 to 49, were a couple of women and three men.

The CDR3 loop spans 15 amino acids. CDR1 SGDLS and CDR2 YYNGEE come from the germline V gene. A note on this clone: Its target is unknown. This may come from a read error, since a much larger clone is one base off. Other nucleotide sequences in the sample specify the same CDR3.

This table comes from immunoSEQ multiplex PCR, and its TCRdb copy is limited to in-frame clones, with some not included. The sample has 1 million to 1.2 million clones; about 72% are singletons. Whole-study findings and limits: About 5.2% was the fraction of naive CD4 clonotypes found shared across a few donors.

Input material: memory CD4+ T cells from PBMCs. Subset defined: CD45RA-negative fraction. V usage is TRBV9 and J usage is TRBJ1-1; 9 bases line up with TRBD1. The receptor was derived from a man younger than 35 in good health. Some clones in this sample may be carry-over from other donors' samples. CDR3 DNA sequence: TGTGCAAGCAGCGTAGGGGGACAGGGCCATTCTGAAGCTTTCTTT. This encodes CASSVGGQGHSEAFF.